There are many counts of the clone carrying this T cell receptor beta chain. The CDR3 end falls 3 residues outside the read, so it is completed with the germline J gene. Data came from immunoSEQ multiplex PCR; TCRdb stores just in-frame clones and leaves some out. This set yields about 66,000 clones and no singletons; the top ten hold around 1.7%. The length of the CDR3 is 14 residues. Germline loops: CDR1 SGHRS, CDR2 YFSETQ. The junction had 11 bases not matched to a gene; V was cut back by 5 bases and J by 9 bases. The data derive from a study of T cell clonality in common variable immunodeficiency.

The sequenced material came from peripheral blood mononuclear cells. The receptor's source is a person aged 18 to 69 in good health. V and J are TRBV5-1 and TRBJ2-1; 7 bases agree with TRBD2. CDR3 sequence: CASSPSGERGEQFF. The part of the CDR3 DNA that was read is TGCGCCAGCAGTCCCAGCGGGGAGAGGGGTGAG. The entire variable domain, with the rest obtained from reference TRBV5-1 and TRBJ2-1, is as follows: KAGVTQTPRYLIKTRGQQVTLSCSPISGHRSVSWYQQTPGQGLQFLFEYFSETQRNKGNFPGRFSGRQFSNSRSEMNVSTLELGDSALYLCASSPSGERGEQFFGPGTRLTVL.